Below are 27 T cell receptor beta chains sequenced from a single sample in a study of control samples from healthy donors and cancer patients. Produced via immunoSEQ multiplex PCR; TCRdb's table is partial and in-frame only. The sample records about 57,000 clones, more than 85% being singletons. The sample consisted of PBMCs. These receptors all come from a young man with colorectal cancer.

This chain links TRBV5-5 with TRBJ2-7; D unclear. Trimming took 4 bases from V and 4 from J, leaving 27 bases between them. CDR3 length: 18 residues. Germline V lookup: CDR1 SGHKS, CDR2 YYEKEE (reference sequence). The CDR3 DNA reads TGTGCCAGCAGCCCTGAATTTAGGGAACGGGTACTGGGATACGAGCAGTACGTC. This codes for CASSPEFRERVLGYEQYV.

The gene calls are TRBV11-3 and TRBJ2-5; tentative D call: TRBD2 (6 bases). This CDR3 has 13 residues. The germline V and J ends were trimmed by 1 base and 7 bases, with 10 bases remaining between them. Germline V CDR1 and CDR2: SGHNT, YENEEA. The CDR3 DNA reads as TGTGCCAGCAGCTTAGTCGCCGGGGGGACCCAGTACTTC. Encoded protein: CASSLVAGGTQYF.

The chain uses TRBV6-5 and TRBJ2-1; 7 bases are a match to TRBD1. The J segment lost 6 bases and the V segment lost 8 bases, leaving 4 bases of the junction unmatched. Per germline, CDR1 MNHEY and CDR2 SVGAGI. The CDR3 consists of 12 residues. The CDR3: CASWDRANEQFF. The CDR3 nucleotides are TGTGCCAGCTGGGACAGAGCCAATGAGCAGTTCTTC.

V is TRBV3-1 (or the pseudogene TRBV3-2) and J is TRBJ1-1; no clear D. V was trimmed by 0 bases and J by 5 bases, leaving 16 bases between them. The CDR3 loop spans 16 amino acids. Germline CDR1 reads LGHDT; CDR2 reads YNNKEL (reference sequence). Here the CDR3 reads CASSQDEWESGTEAFF. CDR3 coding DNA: TGTGCCAGCAGCCAAGATGAGTGGGAAAGTGGTACTGAAGCTTTCTTT.

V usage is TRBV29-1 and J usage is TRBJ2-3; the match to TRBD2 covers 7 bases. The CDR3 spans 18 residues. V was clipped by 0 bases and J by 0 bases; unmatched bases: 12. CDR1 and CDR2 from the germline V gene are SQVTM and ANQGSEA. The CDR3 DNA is TGCAGCGTTGAAGATCAGTTTGGACTAGTATCTAGCACAGATACGCAGTATTTT. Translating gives CSVEDQFGLVSSTDTQYF.

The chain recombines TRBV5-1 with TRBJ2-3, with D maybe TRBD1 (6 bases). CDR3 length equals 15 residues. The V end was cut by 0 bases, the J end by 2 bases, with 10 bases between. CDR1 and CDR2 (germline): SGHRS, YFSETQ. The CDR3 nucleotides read TGCGCCAGCAGCTTGGCCTACAGGGTCACAGATACGCAGTATTTT. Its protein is CASSLAYRVTDTQYF.

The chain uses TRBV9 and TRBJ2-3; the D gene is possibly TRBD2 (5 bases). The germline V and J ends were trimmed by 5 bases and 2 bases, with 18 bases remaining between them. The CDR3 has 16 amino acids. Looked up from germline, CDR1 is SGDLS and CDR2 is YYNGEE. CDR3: CASSVSGSAVTDTQYF. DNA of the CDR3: TGTGCCAGCAGTGTCTCGGGTAGCGCGGTCACAGATACGCAGTATTTT.

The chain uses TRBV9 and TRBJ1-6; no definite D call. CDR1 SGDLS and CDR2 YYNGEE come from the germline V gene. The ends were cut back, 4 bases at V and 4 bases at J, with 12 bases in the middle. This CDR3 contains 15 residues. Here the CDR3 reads CASSPRTDYNSPLHF. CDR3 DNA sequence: TGTGCCAGCAGCCCCCGGACGGATTATAATTCACCCCTCCACTTT.

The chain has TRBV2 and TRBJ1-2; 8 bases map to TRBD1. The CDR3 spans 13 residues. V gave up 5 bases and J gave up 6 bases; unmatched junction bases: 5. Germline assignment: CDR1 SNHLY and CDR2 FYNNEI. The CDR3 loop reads CASSRTGPDGYTF. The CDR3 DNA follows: TGTGCCAGCAGTAGGACAGGGCCGGATGGCTACACCTTC.

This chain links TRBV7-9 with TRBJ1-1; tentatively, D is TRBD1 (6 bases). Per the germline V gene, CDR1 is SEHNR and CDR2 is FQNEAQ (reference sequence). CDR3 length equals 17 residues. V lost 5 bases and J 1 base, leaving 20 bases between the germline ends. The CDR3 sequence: CASSPRDTTLGNTEAFF. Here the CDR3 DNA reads TGTGCCAGCAGCCCTCGGGACACGACATTGGGGAACACTGAAGCTTTCTTT.

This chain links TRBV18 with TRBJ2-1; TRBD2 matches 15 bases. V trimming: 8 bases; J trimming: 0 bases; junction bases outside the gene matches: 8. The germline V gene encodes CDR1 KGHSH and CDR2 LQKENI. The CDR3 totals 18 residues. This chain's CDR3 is CASRTSGGALASYNEQFF. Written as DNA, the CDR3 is TGTGCCAGCCGGACTAGCGGGGGGGCTTTGGCCTCCTACAATGAGCAGTTCTTC.

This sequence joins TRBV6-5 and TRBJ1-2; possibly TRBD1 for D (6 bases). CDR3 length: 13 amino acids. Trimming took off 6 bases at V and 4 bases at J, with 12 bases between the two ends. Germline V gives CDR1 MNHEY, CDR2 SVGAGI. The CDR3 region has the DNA TGTGCCAGCAGAATACAGGGCGTCTATGGCTACACCTTC. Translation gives CASRIQGVYGYTF.

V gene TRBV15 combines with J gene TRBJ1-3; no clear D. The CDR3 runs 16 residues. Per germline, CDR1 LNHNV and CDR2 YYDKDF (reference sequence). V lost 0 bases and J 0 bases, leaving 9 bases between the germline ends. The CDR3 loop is CATSRDLVGSGNTIYF. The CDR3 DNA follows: TGTGCCACCAGCAGAGATTTAGTAGGCTCTGGAAACACCATATATTTT.

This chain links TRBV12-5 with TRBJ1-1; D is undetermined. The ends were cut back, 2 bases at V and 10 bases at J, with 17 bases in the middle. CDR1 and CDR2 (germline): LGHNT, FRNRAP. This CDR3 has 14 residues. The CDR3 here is CASGLNLGQVGAFF. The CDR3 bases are TGTGCTAGTGGTTTGAATTTAGGGCAAGTTGGAGCTTTCTTT. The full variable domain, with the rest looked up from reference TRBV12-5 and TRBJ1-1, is DARVTQTPRHKVTEMGQEVTMRCQPILGHNTVFWYRQTMMQGLELLAYFRNRAPLDDSGMPKDRFSAEMPDATLATLKIQPSEPRDSAVYFCASGLNLGQVGAFFGQGTRLTVV.

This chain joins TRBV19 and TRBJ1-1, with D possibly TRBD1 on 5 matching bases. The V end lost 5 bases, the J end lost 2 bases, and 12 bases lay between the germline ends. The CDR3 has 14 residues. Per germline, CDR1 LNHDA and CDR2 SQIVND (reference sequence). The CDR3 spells CASSYGTANTEAFF. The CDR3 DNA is TGTGCCAGTAGTTACGGGACGGCCAACACTGAAGCTTTCTTT.

In DNA form, the CDR3 reads TGTGCCAGCAGCTTGATAGAGTATGAAGCTTTCTTT. It specifies CASSLIEYEAFF. This sequence joins TRBV5-6 and TRBJ1-1; no firm D call. The CDR3 has 12 residues. The V gene's germline CDR1 is SGHDT and CDR2 YYEEEE. V gave up 1 base and J gave up 7 bases, with 8 bases separating them.

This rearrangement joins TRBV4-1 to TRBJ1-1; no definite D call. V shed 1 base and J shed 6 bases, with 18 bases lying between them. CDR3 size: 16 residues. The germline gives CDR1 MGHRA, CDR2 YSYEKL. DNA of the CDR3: TGCGCCAGCAGCCAAGTCATCCCCCGGGGAATCGCTGAAGCTTTCTTT. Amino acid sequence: CASSQVIPRGIAEAFF.

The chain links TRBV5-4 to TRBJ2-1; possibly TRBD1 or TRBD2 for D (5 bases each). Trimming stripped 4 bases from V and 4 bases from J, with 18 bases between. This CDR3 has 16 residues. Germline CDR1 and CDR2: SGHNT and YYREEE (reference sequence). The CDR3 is CASSKRDGGEYNEQFF. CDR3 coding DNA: TGTGCCAGCAGCAAAAGGGACGGTGGCGAATACAATGAGCAGTTCTTC.

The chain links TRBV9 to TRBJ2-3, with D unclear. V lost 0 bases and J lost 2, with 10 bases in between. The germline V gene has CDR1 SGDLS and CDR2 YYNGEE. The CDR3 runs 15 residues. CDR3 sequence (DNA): TGTGCCAGCAGCGTAGACGGACGGATCACAGATACGCAGTATTTT. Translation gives CASSVDGRITDTQYF.

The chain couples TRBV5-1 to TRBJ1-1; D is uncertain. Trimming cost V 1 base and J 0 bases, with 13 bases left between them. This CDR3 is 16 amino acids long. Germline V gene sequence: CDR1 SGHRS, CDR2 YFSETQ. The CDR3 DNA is TGCGCCAGCAGCTTGACAGTCGGTCGCATGAACACTGAAGCTTTCTTT. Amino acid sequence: CASSLTVGRMNTEAFF.

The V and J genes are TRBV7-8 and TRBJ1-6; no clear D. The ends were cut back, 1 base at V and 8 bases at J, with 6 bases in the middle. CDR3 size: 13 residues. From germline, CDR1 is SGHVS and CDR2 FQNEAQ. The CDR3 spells CASSLGPDSPLHF. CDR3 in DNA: TGTGCCAGCAGCTTAGGTCCAGATTCACCCCTCCACTTT.

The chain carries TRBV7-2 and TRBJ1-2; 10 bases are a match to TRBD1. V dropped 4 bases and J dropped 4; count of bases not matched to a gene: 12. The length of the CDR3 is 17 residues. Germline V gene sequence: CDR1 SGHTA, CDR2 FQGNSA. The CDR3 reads CASSYTGTGVASYGYTF. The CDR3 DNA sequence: TGTGCCAGCAGCTATACCGGGACAGGGGTTGCTAGCTATGGCTACACCTTC.

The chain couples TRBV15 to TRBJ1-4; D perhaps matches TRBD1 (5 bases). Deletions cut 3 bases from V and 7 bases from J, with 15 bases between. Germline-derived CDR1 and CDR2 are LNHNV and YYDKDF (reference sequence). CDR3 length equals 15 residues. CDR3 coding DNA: TGTGCCACCAGCAGCGACAACTCGGGGGGTGAAAAACTGTTTTTT. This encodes CATSSDNSGGEKLFF. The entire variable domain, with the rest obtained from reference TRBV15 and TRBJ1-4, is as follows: DAMVIQNPRYQVTQFGKPVTLSCSQTLNHNVMYWYQQKSSQAPKLLFHYYDKDFNNEADTPDNFQSRRPNTSFCFLDIRSPGLGDTAMYLCATSSDNSGGEKLFFGSGTQLSVL.

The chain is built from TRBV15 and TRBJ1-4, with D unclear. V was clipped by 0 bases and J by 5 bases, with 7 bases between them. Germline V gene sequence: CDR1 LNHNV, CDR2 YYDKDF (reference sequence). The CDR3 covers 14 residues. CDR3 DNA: TGTGCCACCAGCAGAGATATCGGAAATGAAAAACTGTTTTTT. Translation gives CATSRDIGNEKLFF.

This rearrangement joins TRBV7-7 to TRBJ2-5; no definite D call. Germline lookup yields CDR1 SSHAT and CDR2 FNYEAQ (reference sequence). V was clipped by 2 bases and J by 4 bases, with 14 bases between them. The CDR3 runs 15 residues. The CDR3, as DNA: TGTGCCAGCAGCTTAATGAGGAATCCGCGAGAGACCCAGTACTTC. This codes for CASSLMRNPRETQYF.

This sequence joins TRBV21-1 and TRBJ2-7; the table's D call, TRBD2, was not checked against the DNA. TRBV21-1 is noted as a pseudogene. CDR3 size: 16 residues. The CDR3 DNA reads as TGTGCCAGCAGCAAAGGGGGACTAGCGGGGGGCCACGAGCAGTACTTC. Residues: CASSKGGLAGGHEQYF.

CDR3 region: CASRLGTGLEKLFF. The CDR3 DNA is TGTGCCAGCAGGCTCGGGACAGGGCTAGAAAAACTGTTTTTT. The gene calls are TRBV2 and TRBJ1-4, with TRBD1 identical over 9 bases. The CDR3 is 14 amino acids. Germline trimming cut 6 bases from V and 8 bases from J; bases unmatched to any gene: 7. Germline V gene data show CDR1 as SNHLY and CDR2 as FYNNEI.